The 17 T cell receptor beta chains given below trace back to one sample, sequenced in a study of shared clonotypes between healthy human individuals. Clones were read by immunoSEQ multiplex PCR, and TCRdb kept only the in-frame ones, dropping some. The data contain roughly 2 million clones, roughly 95% of them singletons. The sample consisted of naive CD4+ T cells sorted from blood. Subset denoted: CD45RA+ positively selected. The origin of the receptors is a man between 18 and 29 years old in good health.

The chain combines TRBV11-2 with TRBJ1-4; D might be TRBD1 (6 bases). Germline V lookup: CDR1 SGHAT, CDR2 FQNNGV. The ends were cut back, 5 bases at V and 8 bases at J, with 18 bases in the middle. There are 15 residues in the CDR3. The CDR3 loop is CASSLDAGEGEKLFF. CDR3 in DNA: TGTGCCAGCAGCCTGGATGCAGGGGAGGGGGAAAAACTGTTTTTT.

V gene TRBV7-2 combines with J gene TRBJ2-1; D is possibly TRBD2 (5 bases). The CDR3 has 16 residues. The germline V gene encodes CDR1 SGHTA and CDR2 FQGNSA. Between the trimmed V and J ends, which lost 5 bases and 6 bases, there was a span of 20 bases. This chain's CDR3 is CASSTSKRSGGNEQFF. CDR3 coding DNA: TGTGCCAGCAGCACCTCGAAAAGGAGCGGCGGCAATGAGCAGTTCTTC.

The CDR3 nucleotides read TGCGCCAGCAGCCTGACAGGGGAGGATCAGCCCCAGCATTTT. Protein: CASSLTGEDQPQHF. The V gene is TRBV5-1, the J gene TRBJ1-5; 8 bases agree with TRBD1. Germline trimming cut 4 bases from V and 5 bases from J; bases unmatched to any gene: 5. Germline V CDR1 and CDR2: SGHRS, YFSETQ. The CDR3 loop spans 14 amino acids.

J is TRBJ2-1 and V is TRBV28, with a weak D call TRBD1 (6 bases). The CDR3 contains 13 residues. CDR1 and CDR2 from the germline V gene are MDHEN and SYDVKM. Trimming removed 3 bases at V and 8 bases at J, with 11 bases between. The CDR3 reads CASSLNREHEQFF. CDR3 DNA: TGTGCCAGCAGTTTGAACAGGGAACATGAGCAGTTCTTC.

This rearrangement joins TRBV14 to TRBJ2-3; D is unresolved. V lost 0 bases and J 2 bases, leaving 3 bases between the germline ends. Germline CDR1 and CDR2: SGHDN and FVKESK. The CDR3 spans 13 residues. In DNA, the CDR3 is TGTGCCAGCAGCCAAGATCCCACAGATACGCAGTATTTT. Its translation: CASSQDPTDTQYF.

This sequence joins TRBV5-4 and TRBJ2-3, with TRBD1 identical over 8 bases. The V and J ends lost 0 bases and 2 bases, in that order; junction bases with no gene match: 8. Germline values: CDR1 SGHNT, CDR2 YYREEE (reference sequence). CDR3 size: 17 residues. CDR3 bases: TGTGCCAGCAGCTTGGCGCCAGGGGGCGGTTCCACAGATACGCAGTATTTT. Protein sequence: CASSLAPGGGSTDTQYF.

The chain has TRBV29-1 and TRBJ1-1; 9 bases line up with TRBD1. CDR1 is SQVTM and CDR2 is ANQGSEA in the germline V gene. CDR3 length: 12 amino acids. V lost 2 bases and J lost 10; bases outside the gene matches: 5. The CDR3 sequence is CSVERDRDGAFF. The CDR3 region has the DNA TGCAGCGTTGAAAGGGACAGGGACGGAGCTTTCTTT.

The CDR3 coding sequence is TGCAGCCACGACAGCCAACTCGTCGGAAACACCATATATTTT. Translation: CSHDSQLVGNTIYF. The rearrangement joins TRBV29-1 to TRBJ1-3, with TRBD1 as a possible D gene (5 bases). V was trimmed by 8 bases and J by 4 bases, leaving 18 bases between them. CDR3 size: 14 residues. CDR1 is SQVTM and CDR2 is ANQGSEA in the germline V gene.

The chain combines TRBV5-1 with TRBJ2-5; a weak D match, TRBD1 (5 bases). CDR3 length: 15 residues. V lost 0 bases, J lost 2 bases, and 11 bases lay in between. Germline V gene sequence: CDR1 SGHRS, CDR2 YFSETQ. This CDR3 reads CASSLGRQIQETQYF. The CDR3 region has the DNA TGCGCCAGCAGCTTGGGGAGACAGATACAAGAGACCCAGTACTTC.

J is TRBJ2-3 and V is TRBV15, with 7 bases fitting TRBD2. Trimming removed 6 bases from V and 8 bases from J; junction bases left unmatched: 14. This CDR3 has 15 amino acids. Germline V gene lookup returns CDR1 LNHNV and CDR2 YYDKDF (reference sequence). Here the CDR3 reads CATSRTRGVLGTQYF. The CDR3, as DNA: TGTGCCACCAGTCGGACTAGGGGAGTGCTGGGTACGCAGTATTTT.

The V gene is TRBV6-1, the J gene TRBJ1-6; perhaps TRBD1 as D (6 bases). V was cut by 9 bases and J by 6 bases, with 12 bases left in between. Germline V gives CDR1 MNHNS, CDR2 SASEGT. The CDR3 contains 13 residues. This CDR3 is CASFGQTNSPLHF. As DNA, the CDR3 is TGTGCCAGTTTTGGACAGACTAATTCACCCCTCCACTTT.

The chain employs TRBV6-1 and TRBJ2-1, with 7 positions matching TRBD1. Germline V lookup: CDR1 MNHNS, CDR2 SASEGT. This CDR3 is 15 amino acids long. Unmatched junction bases numbered 6, after V lost 2 bases and J lost 5 bases. CDR3 sequence reads: CASSEIGTENNEQFF. DNA for the CDR3: TGTGCCAGCAGTGAAATAGGGACAGAGAACAATGAGCAGTTCTTC.

The gene calls are TRBV6-5 and TRBJ1-6, with D perhaps TRBD1 (6 bases). V gave up 6 bases and J gave up 2 bases, with 11 bases separating them. Germline values: CDR1 MNHEY, CDR2 SVGAGI. The CDR3 length is 15 residues. The CDR3 bases are TGTGCCAGCAGGGCGGGGACACCCTATAATTCACCCCTCCACTTT. It is translated as CASRAGTPYNSPLHF.

This sequence joins TRBV9 and TRBJ2-1, with D unresolved. The V end lost 2 bases, the J end lost 2 bases, and 11 bases lay between the germline ends. The CDR3 length is 15 residues. The germline gives CDR1 SGDLS, CDR2 YYNGEE. CDR3 in amino acids: CASSVSPSAYNEQFF. Written as DNA, the CDR3 is TGTGCCAGCAGCGTTAGTCCCTCTGCCTACAATGAGCAGTTCTTC.

The V gene is TRBV6-1, the J gene TRBJ2-3; D is perhaps TRBD2 (5 bases). Germline-derived CDR1 and CDR2 are MNHNS and SASEGT. CDR3 length equals 17 residues. V was pared by 0 bases and J by 0 bases, with 13 bases between. This CDR3 is CASSEAWWAGSTDTQYF. The CDR3 DNA reads as TGTGCCAGCAGTGAAGCGTGGTGGGCGGGTAGCACAGATACGCAGTATTTT.

The V call is TRBV5-8, the J call TRBJ2-5; D gene unclear. V shed 0 bases and J shed 4 bases, with 10 bases lying between them. Looked up from germline, CDR1 is SGHTS and CDR2 is YDEGEE. The CDR3 spans 14 residues. The CDR3 bases are TGTGCCAGCAGCTTGGGGCAGCCCCGAGAGACCCAGTACTTC. Translating gives CASSLGQPRETQYF. The full variable domain, completed using reference TRBV5-8 and TRBJ2-5, is EAGVTQSPTHLIKTRGQQATLRCSPISGHTSVYWYQQALGLGLQFLLWYDEGEERNRGNFPPRFSGRQFPNYSSELNVNALELEDSALYLCASSLGQPRETQYFGPGTRLLVL.

The J gene is TRBJ1-2, the V gene TRBV23-1, with 9 bases matching TRBD1. TRBV23-1 falls under the ORF class, with uncertain function. This CDR3 is built from 14 residues. After removal of 7 bases from V and 2 bases from J, the junction contained 5 bases not matched to a gene. The CDR3 DNA reads TGCGCCAGCACCAAGGACAGGGGAAACTATGGCTACACCTTC. It codes for CASTKDRGNYGYTF.